Sequencing of this T cell receptor (beta chain) was carried out in a study of blood T cells in healthy people across ages. Sample-barcoded 5' priming and a J-beta primer mix drove a second PCR of roughly 6 to 12 cycles. TCRdb reanalysed the 5' RACE reads using MiXCR and keeps one entry per CDR3 protein. This sample has 780,000 or so distinct CDR3 sequences; around 25% occur once, and the top ten carry under 4%. This CDR3 has 14 residues. The germline CDR1 and CDR2 sequences are SNHLY and FYNNEI. With V trimmed by 4 bases and J by 0 bases, 2 bases remained unmatched. This clonotype came up many times. These data are also associated with another study on T cells of mothers and their children.

This chain links TRBV2 with TRBJ1-2; 7 bases align to TRBD1. The sequenced sample consisted of blood. The receptor was isolated from a boy younger than 18 in good health. The CDR3 here is CASSAGTANYGYTF. The DNA for the CDR3 is TGTGCCAGCAGTGCCGGGACAGCTAACTATGGCTACACCTTC. The full variable domain, with the rest looked up from reference TRBV2 and TRBJ1-2, is EPEVTQTPSHQVTQMGQEVILRCVPISNHLYFYWYRQILGQKVEFLVSFYNNEISEKSEIFDDQFSVERPDGSNFTLKIRSTKLEDSAMYFCASSAGTANYGYTFGSGTRLTVV.